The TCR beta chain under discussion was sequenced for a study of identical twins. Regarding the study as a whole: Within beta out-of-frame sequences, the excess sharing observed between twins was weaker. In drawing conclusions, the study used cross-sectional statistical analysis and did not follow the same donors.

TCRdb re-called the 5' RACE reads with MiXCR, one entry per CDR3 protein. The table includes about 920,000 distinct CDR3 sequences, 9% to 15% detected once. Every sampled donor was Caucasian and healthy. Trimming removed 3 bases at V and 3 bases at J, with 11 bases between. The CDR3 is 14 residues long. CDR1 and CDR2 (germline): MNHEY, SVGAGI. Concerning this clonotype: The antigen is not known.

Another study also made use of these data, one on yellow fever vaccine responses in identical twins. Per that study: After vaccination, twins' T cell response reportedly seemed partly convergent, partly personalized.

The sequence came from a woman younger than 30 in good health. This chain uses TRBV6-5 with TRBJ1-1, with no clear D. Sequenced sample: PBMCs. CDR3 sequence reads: CASSYLGPDTEAFF. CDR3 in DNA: TGTGCCAGCAGTTATTTAGGACCCGACACTGAAGCTTTCTTT.